This T cell receptor (beta chain) was found in a study of T cell responses to AZD1222 COVID-19 vaccine. Findings and caveats of the study: Females made up more of the donors, who were largely white British, and clonal diversity may have come out too low. In the spike-specific TCR repertoire, nearly half reportedly target unmutated variant regions.

About this clone: Its antigen is not identified.

Only in-frame clones appear in the TCRdb table, and some are missing; sequencing was by immunoSEQ multiplex PCR. This table has roughly 35,000 clones, approximately 80% appearing once. Second-dose intervals near 4 or 12 weeks were combined. The source is an adult who received the AZD1222 COVID-19 vaccine. This specimen was peripheral blood, taken 28 days after the second AZD1222 dose.

CDR3 loop: CASSQWSYGYTF. The CDR3 nucleotides are TGTGCCAGCAGCCAGTGGAGCTATGGCTACACCTTC. The chain carries TRBV14 and TRBJ1-2; D is unresolved. Trimming took 3 bases from V and 4 from J, leaving 6 bases between them. From germline, CDR1 is SGHDN and CDR2 FVKESK. This CDR3 has 12 amino acids.